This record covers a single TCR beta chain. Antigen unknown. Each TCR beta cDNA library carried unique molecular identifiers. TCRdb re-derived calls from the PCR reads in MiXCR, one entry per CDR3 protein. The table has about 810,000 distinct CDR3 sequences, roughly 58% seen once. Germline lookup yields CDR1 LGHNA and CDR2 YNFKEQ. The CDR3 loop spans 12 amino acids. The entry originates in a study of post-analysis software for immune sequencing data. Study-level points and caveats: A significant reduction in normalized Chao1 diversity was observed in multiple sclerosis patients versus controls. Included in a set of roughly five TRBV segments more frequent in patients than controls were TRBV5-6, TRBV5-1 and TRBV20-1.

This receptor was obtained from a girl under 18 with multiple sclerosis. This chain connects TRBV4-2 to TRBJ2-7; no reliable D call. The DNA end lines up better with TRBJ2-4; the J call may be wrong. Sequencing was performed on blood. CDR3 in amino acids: CASSQERHIQYF. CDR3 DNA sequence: TGTGCCAGCAGCCAAGAGCGTCACATTCAGTACTTC.